This record looks at one T cell receptor beta chain sequence and its context. This CDR3 has 15 residues. CDR1 and CDR2 (germline): SGHKS, YYEKEE (reference sequence). The V end was cut by 4 bases, the J end by 7 bases, with 15 bases between. The data are from a study of blood T cell repertoires in COVID-19. The overall study: COVID-19 samples from acute and convalescent phases originated in the United States, Italy and Spain. T cells, B-cell-depleted T cells, or PBMCs supplied cDNA or gDNA.

Original data processing: How many nucleated cells were present was estimated from reference gene primer amplification. TCRdb keeps only in-frame clones here, not all; method: immunoSEQ multiplex PCR. V and J calls and clone size are given by that table; D and trimming were obtained from the DNA. Of about 40,000 clones in the sample, approximately 84% were seen once. Sequenced: peripheral blood. The origin of this receptor is a human donor in a cohort sampled during active COVID-19. This sequence joins TRBV5-5 and TRBJ1-6; tentatively, D is TRBD1 (6 bases). This CDR3 is CASSPWSGENSPLHF. The CDR3 coding sequence is TGTGCCAGCAGCCCCTGGTCAGGGGAGAATTCACCCCTCCACTTT.